The sequence of this TCR beta chain was determined in a study of CD8+CD57+ T cells in acquired aplastic anemia. This clonotype qualifies as medium-sized. The V gene's germline CDR1 is SQVTM and CDR2 ANQGSEA. The CDR3 extends over 14 amino acids. Between the trimmed V and J ends, which lost 3 bases and 0 bases, there was a span of 10 bases. Template material for TCR beta VDJ and CDR3 profiling consisted of genomic DNA. TCRdb re-called the reads through MiXCR, storing one row per CDR3 protein. Of around 64,000 distinct CDR3 sequences in the sample, 45% to 70% were seen once. This clonotype was obtained from a human donor in good health, serving as a control. V is TRBV29-1 and J is TRBJ2-3; D gene ambiguous. The sample taken for sequencing was sorted CD4+, CD8+, or CD8+CD57+ T cells (not recorded which) from PBMCs. The CDR3 is CSVERPPSTDTQYF. The CDR3, as DNA: TGCAGCGTTGAGCGTCCACCTAGCACAGATACGCAGTATTTT.